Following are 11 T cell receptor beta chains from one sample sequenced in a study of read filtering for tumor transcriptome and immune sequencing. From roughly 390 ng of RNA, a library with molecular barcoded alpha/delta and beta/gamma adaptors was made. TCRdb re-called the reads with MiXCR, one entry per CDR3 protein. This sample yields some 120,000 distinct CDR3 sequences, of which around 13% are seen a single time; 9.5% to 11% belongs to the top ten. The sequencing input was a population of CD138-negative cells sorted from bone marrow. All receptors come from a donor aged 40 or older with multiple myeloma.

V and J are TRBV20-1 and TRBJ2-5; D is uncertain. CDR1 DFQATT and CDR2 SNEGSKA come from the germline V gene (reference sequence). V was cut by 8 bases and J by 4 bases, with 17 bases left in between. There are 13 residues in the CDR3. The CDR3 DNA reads TGCAGTAAGAGAAAAGGGTCCCGAGAGACCCAGTACTTC. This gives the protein CSKRKGSRETQYF.

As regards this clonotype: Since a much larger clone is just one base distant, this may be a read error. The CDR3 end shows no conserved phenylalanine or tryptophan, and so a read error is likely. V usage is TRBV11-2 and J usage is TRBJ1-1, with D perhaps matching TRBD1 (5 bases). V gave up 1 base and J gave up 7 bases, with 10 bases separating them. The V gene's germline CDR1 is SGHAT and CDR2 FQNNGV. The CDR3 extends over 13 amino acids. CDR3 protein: CASSLGGQGEAFS. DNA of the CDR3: TGTGCCAGCAGCTTAGGTGGGCAGGGTGAAGCTTTCTCT.

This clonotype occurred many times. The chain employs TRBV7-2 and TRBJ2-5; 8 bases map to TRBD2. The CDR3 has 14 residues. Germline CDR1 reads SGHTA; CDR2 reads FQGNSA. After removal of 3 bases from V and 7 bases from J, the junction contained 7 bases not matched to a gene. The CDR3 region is CASSFPTSGGTQYF. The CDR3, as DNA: TGTGCCAGCAGCTTCCCCACTAGCGGAGGGACCCAGTACTTC.

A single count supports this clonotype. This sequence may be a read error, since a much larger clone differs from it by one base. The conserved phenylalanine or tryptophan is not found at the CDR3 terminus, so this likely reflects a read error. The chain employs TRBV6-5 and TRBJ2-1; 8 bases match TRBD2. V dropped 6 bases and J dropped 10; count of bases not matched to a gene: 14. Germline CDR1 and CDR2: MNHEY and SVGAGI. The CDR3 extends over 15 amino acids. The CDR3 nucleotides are TGTGCCAGCAGACGCGGACTAGCAGGATACCAGGAGCAGTTCTCC. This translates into CASRRGLAGYQEQFS.

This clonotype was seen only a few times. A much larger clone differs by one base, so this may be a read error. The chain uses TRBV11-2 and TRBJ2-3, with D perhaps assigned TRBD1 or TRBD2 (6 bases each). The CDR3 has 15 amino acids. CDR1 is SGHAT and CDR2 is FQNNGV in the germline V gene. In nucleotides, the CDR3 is TGTGCCAACAGCTTAAGGGGGGCGCGGGTCGATACGCAGTATTTT. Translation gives CANSLRGARVDTQYF.

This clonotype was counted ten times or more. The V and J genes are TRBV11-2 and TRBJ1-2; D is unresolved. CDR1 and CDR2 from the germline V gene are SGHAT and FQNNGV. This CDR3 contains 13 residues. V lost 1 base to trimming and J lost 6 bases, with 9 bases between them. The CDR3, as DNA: TGTGCCAGCAGCTTAGTACCGCGTCATGGCTACACCTTC. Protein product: CASSLVPRHGYTF. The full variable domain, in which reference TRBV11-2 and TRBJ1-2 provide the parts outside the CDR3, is EAGVAQSPRYKIIEKRQSVAFWCNPISGHATLYWYQQILGQGPKLLIQFQNNGVVDDSQLPKDRFSAERLKGVDSTLKIQPAKLEDSAVYLCASSLVPRHGYTFGSGTRLTVV.

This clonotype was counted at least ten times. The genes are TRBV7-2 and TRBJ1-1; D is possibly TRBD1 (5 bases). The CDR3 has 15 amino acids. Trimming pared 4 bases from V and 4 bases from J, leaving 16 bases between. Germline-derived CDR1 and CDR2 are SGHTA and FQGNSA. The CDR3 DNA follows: TGTGCCAGCAGCTACAGCGGTTCGAGGGGCACTGAAGCTTTCTTT. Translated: CASSYSGSRGTEAFF.

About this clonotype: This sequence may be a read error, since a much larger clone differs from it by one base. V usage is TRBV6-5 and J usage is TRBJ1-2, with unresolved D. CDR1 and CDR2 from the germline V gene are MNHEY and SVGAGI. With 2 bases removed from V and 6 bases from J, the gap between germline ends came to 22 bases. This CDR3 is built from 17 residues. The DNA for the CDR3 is TGTGCCAGCAGTTACGACACTTCCCGGACGGGGAAGAATGGCTACACCTTC. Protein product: CASSYDTSRTGKNGYTF.

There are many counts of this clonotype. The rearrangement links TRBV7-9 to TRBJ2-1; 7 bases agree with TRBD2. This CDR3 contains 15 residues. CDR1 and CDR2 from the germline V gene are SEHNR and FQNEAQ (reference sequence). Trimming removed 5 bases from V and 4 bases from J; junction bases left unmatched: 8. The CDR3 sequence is CASSQKRGKYNEQFF. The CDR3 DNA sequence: TGTGCCAGCAGCCAGAAGCGGGGAAAATACAATGAGCAGTTCTTC.

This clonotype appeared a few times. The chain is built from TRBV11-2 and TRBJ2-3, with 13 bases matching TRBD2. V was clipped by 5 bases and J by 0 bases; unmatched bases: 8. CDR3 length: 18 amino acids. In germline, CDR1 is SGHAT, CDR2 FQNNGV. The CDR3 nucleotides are TGTGCCAGCAGCCCCGGACTAGCGGGAGATGGGAGCACAGATACGCAGTATTTT. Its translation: CASSPGLAGDGSTDTQYF.

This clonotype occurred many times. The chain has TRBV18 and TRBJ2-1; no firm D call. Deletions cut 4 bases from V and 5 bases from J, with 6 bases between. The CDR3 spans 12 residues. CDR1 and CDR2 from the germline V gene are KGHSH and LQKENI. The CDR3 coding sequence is TGTGCCAGCTCACTAGGGAACAATGAGCAGTTCTTC. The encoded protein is CASSLGNNEQFF.